These 27 T cell receptor beta chains were sequenced from one sample in a study of blood T cell repertoires in COVID-19. TCRdb's table, derived via immunoSEQ multiplex PCR, lists solely in-frame clones and lacks some. The repertoire consists of about 210,000 clones, with approximately 80% occurring once and the leading ten covering 0.95%. The sample was peripheral blood. These receptor sequences come from a man aged 55 to 70 with COVID-19, enrolled during active disease.

Here the CDR3 DNA reads TGCGCCAGCAGTGAGTGGGCCAGCCCCAGCTCCTACGAGCAGTACTTC. Translating it yields CASSEWASPSSYEQYF. The chain links TRBV10-1 to TRBJ2-7; D is unclear. This CDR3 spans 16 amino acids. The V and J ends lost 1 base and 0 bases respectively, with 13 bases between them. CDR1 and CDR2 from the germline V gene are WNHNN and SYGVQD (reference sequence).

The chain is built from TRBV11-3 and TRBJ2-2, with 11 bases that match TRBD2. From germline, CDR1 is SGHNT and CDR2 YENEEA. The J segment lost 5 bases and the V segment lost 5 bases, leaving 1 base of the junction unmatched. CDR3 length: 14 amino acids. Here the CDR3 DNA reads TGTGCCAGCAGCACTAGCGGGAGAACCGGGGAGCTGTTTTTT. Encoded protein: CASSTSGRTGELFF.

The chain recombines TRBV9 with TRBJ1-2; 8 bases are shared with TRBD1. The CDR3 is 14 amino acids. The J segment lost 3 bases and the V segment lost 4 bases, leaving 5 bases of the junction unmatched. CDR1 is SGDLS and CDR2 is YYNGEE in the germline V gene. CDR3 sequence (DNA): TGTGCCAGCAGCTCCCCGGGACAGGACTATGGCTACACCTTC. It specifies CASSSPGQDYGYTF. Together with reference TRBV9 and TRBJ1-2, the CDR3 gives the full variable domain: DSGVTQTPKHLITATGQRVTLRCSPRSGDLSVYWYQQSLDQGLQFLIQYYNGEERAKGNILERFSAQQFPDLHSELNLSSLELGDSALYFCASSSPGQDYGYTFGSGTRLTVV.

V is TRBV30 and J is TRBJ1-2, with no clear D. The V gene's germline CDR1 is GTSNPN and CDR2 SVGIG (reference sequence). Deletions cut 0 bases from V and 0 bases from J, with 5 bases between. The CDR3 contains 13 residues. The CDR3 sequence is CAWSVETNYGYTF. The CDR3 nucleotides read TGTGCCTGGAGTGTTGAGACTAACTATGGCTACACCTTC. The full variable domain, with the rest looked up from reference TRBV30 and TRBJ1-2, is SQTIHQWPATLVQPVGSPLSLECTVEGTSNPNLYWYRQAAGRGLQLLFYSVGIGQISSEVPQNLSASRPQDRQFILSSKKLLLSDSGFYLCAWSVETNYGYTFGSGTRLTVV.

As for this clone: Distinct nucleotide sequences in the sample also encode this CDR3. This chain uses TRBV30 with TRBJ2-7, with 8 nucleotides matching TRBD1. The germline V gene encodes CDR1 GTSNPN and CDR2 SVGIG (reference sequence). Losses at the gene ends were 2 bases for V and 2 bases for J; bases not matched to a gene: 5. The CDR3 is 14 amino acids. This CDR3 is CAWSRGQGPYEQYF. The CDR3 coding sequence is TGTGCCTGGAGTAGAGGACAGGGCCCCTACGAGCAGTACTTC.

The V and J genes are TRBV6-5 and TRBJ1-2; 10 nucleotides line up with TRBD1. V lost 1 base and J lost 6; bases outside the gene matches: 5. This CDR3 is 15 amino acids long. Per germline, CDR1 MNHEY and CDR2 SVGAGI. In nucleotides, the CDR3 is TGTGCCAGCAGTTACTTGGACAGGGGGAGCGATGGCTACACCTTC. It is translated as CASSYLDRGSDGYTF.

The chain has TRBV7-9 and TRBJ2-7; 13 bases line up with TRBD2. This CDR3 is built from 15 residues. V lost 5 bases, J lost 3 bases, and 4 bases stayed unmatched. CDR1 SEHNR and CDR2 FQNEAQ come from the germline V gene (reference sequence). The CDR3 spells CASSLGLAGYYEQYF. The CDR3 region has the DNA TGTGCCAGCAGCCTGGGACTAGCGGGATACTACGAGCAGTACTTC.

This clone was found a few times. The gene calls are TRBV23-1 and TRBJ1-5; tentative D call: TRBD1 (5 bases). TRBV23-1 is placed among ORFs of uncertain function. CDR3 length equals 17 residues. V was pared by 2 bases and J by 2 bases, with 16 bases between. In DNA, the CDR3 is TGCGCCAGCAGTCAACCCTTCCGGGGGAGGGGCAATCAGCCCCAGCATTTT. Amino acids: CASSQPFRGRGNQPQHF.

This clone was seen a handful of times. This chain uses TRBV5-1 with TRBJ2-2, with TRBD1 matching over 9 bases. Germline V gene data show CDR1 as SGHRS and CDR2 as YFSETQ. With V trimmed by 4 bases and J by 6 bases, 7 bases remained unmatched. The CDR3 has 15 amino acids. CDR3: CASSPRTGEAGELFF. CDR3 nucleotide sequence: TGCGCCAGCAGCCCCAGGACAGGGGAGGCCGGGGAGCTGTTTTTT.

This sequence joins TRBV28 and TRBJ2-2; TRBD2 agrees at 8 bases. CDR3 size: 17 residues. Trimming cost V 3 bases and J 10 bases; bases outside gene matches: 16. Germline values: CDR1 MDHEN, CDR2 SYDVKM. DNA of the CDR3: TGTGCCAGCAGTTTGTCCCGGGGACTAGGTAGTCTCGAGGAGCTGTTTTTT. Encoded protein: CASSLSRGLGSLEELFF.

The chain combines TRBV5-1 with TRBJ2-2; a possible D gene is TRBD2 (6 bases). The CDR3 is 15 amino acids. From germline, CDR1 is SGHRS and CDR2 YFSETQ. V was clipped by 2 bases and J by 1 base, with 9 bases between them. The CDR3 is CASSLGGVNTGELFF. In DNA, the CDR3 is TGCGCCAGCAGCTTAGGAGGGGTGAACACCGGGGAGCTGTTTTTT.

The rearrangement joins TRBV7-6 to TRBJ2-2, with 9 bases aligning to TRBD2. The germline V gene encodes CDR1 SGHVS and CDR2 FNYEAQ. V trimming: 5 bases; J trimming: 1 base; junction bases outside the gene matches: 8. The CDR3 runs 17 residues. In DNA, the CDR3 is TGTGCCAGCAGCCCCACGGGACTAGCAAGGAACACCGGGGAGCTGTTTTTT. Protein: CASSPTGLARNTGELFF. The full variable domain, its missing parts supplied by reference TRBV7-6 and TRBJ2-2, is GAGVSQSPRYKVTKRGQDVALRCDPISGHVSLYWYRQALGQGPEFLTYFNYEAQQDKSGLPNDRFSAERPEGSISTLTIQRTEQRDSAMYRCASSPTGLARNTGELFFGEGSRLTVL.

The chain carries TRBV4-1 and TRBJ2-1, with TRBD2 identical over 11 bases. The CDR3 is 17 amino acids. Per the germline V gene, CDR1 is MGHRA and CDR2 is YSYEKL. The V gene end was trimmed by 3 bases and the J gene end by 9 bases; junction bases not matched to a gene: 13. DNA for the CDR3: TGCGCCAGCAGCCAGGAGAAGGGACTAGCGGCGGGGGGTGAGCAGTTCTTC. This encodes CASSQEKGLAAGGEQFF.

The chain links TRBV7-2 to TRBJ1-6, with D maybe TRBD1 (6 bases). The CDR3 contains 15 residues. The germline V gene encodes CDR1 SGHTA and CDR2 FQGNSA. Trimming stripped 0 bases from V and 8 bases from J, with 11 bases between. CDR3 amino acids: CASSLAQGGYSPLHF. The DNA of the CDR3 is TGTGCCAGCAGCTTAGCACAGGGCGGTTATTCACCCCTCCACTTT.

This clone occurred a few times. The V call is TRBV12-5, the J call TRBJ2-7, with D possibly TRBD1 on 6 matching bases. V shed 2 bases and J shed 6 bases, with 11 bases lying between them. Germline CDR1 is LGHNT and CDR2 is FRNRAP. The CDR3 totals 13 residues. In DNA, the CDR3 is TGTGCTAGTGGTTTGTGGGGACAAGGCGAGCAGTACTTC. As protein: CASGLWGQGEQYF.

The chain links TRBV5-1 to TRBJ2-2; 10 positions agree with TRBD1. Germline assignment: CDR1 SGHRS and CDR2 YFSETQ. This CDR3 comprises 17 residues. After removal of 0 bases from V and 4 bases from J, the junction contained 6 bases not matched to a gene. CDR3 sequence (DNA): TGCGCCAGCAGCTTGGGCTCGGGACAGGGGTCCACCGGGGAGCTGTTTTTT. This encodes CASSLGSGQGSTGELFF.

This sequence joins TRBV18 and TRBJ1-1; unclear D gene. This CDR3 contains 14 residues. Trimming cost V 6 bases and J 5 bases, with 16 bases left between them. The germline V gene has CDR1 KGHSH and CDR2 LQKENI. CDR3 coding DNA: TGTGCCAGCTCGTCCGGGGAGGGTGGAACTGAAGCTTTCTTT. Encoded protein: CASSSGEGGTEAFF.

The J gene is TRBJ1-6, the V gene TRBV27, with a possible D match to TRBD1 (5 bases). Per the germline V gene, CDR1 is MNHEY and CDR2 is SMNVEV (reference sequence). This CDR3 has 12 amino acids. V shed 2 bases and J shed 14 bases, with 10 bases lying between them. CDR3 coding DNA: TGTGCCAGCAGTTTACCGCAGGGCACCCTCCACTTT. This codes for CASSLPQGTLHF.

The CDR3 DNA reads TGTGCCAGCAGCGCGCAGCGGGCCAACAGCTTGAACACTGAAGCTTTCTTT. It translates to CASSAQRANSLNTEAFF. The genes are TRBV9 and TRBJ1-1; D ambiguous. The V and J ends lost 3 bases and 0 bases respectively, with 18 bases between them. Per germline, CDR1 SGDLS and CDR2 YYNGEE. This CDR3 is 17 amino acids long.

The table lists this clone with a few counts. The chain couples TRBV6-2 or TRBV6-3 to TRBJ1-1, with D perhaps TRBD1 (5 bases). CDR3 length: 14 residues. The germline V gene encodes CDR1 MNHEY and CDR2 SVGEGT. The V end lost 2 bases, the J end lost 1 base, and 8 bases lay between the germline ends. The CDR3 DNA follows: TGTGCCAGCAGTTACAGACAGACGAACACTGAAGCTTTCTTT. The encoded protein is CASSYRQTNTEAFF.

The chain has TRBV7-2 and TRBJ2-2, with TRBD1 matching 9 bases. V was pared by 5 bases and J by 3 bases, with 10 bases of the junction left unmatched. The CDR3 covers 17 residues. Germline CDR1 and CDR2: SGHTA and FQGNSA. Written as DNA, the CDR3 is TGTGCCAGCAGCCCTCTGGGACAGGGAACGTACACCGGGGAGCTGTTTTTT. Translation gives CASSPLGQGTYTGELFF.

The J gene is TRBJ1-1, the V gene TRBV10-3; 7 nucleotides agree with TRBD1. The germline gives CDR1 ENHRY, CDR2 SYGVKD. The CDR3 covers 14 residues. The V and J ends lost 6 bases and 1 base, in that order; junction bases with no gene match: 5. CDR3 protein: CAIRTGTANTEAFF. The CDR3 nucleotides are TGTGCCATCAGGACCGGGACAGCGAACACTGAAGCTTTCTTT.

The J gene is TRBJ2-1, the V gene TRBV27; 11 positions agree with TRBD2. Germline-derived CDR1 and CDR2 are MNHEY and SMNVEV (reference sequence). The CDR3 has 18 residues. V was pared by 2 bases and J by 1 base, with 7 bases of the junction left unmatched. CDR3 nucleotide sequence: TGTGCCAGCAGTTTAAGGCTAGCGGGAGGCACATCCTACAATGAGCAGTTCTTC. Protein sequence: CASSLRLAGGTSYNEQFF.

The CDR3 loop reads CASSQRTGYEQYF. The CDR3 DNA reads as TGCGCCAGCAGCCAACGGACAGGGTACGAGCAGTACTTC. The chain combines TRBV4-3 with TRBJ2-7, with 8 positions matching TRBD1. Germline V gives CDR1 LGHNA, CDR2 YSLEER. The CDR3 loop spans 13 amino acids. V lost 2 bases, J lost 4 bases, and 1 base stayed unmatched.

DNA of the CDR3: TGTGCCAGCAGTTTCATAGCGGGAAACACAGATACGCAGTATTTT. Residues: CASSFIAGNTDTQYF. The chain couples TRBV27 to TRBJ2-3, with TRBD2 matching over 8 bases. The CDR3 runs 15 residues. Germline lookup yields CDR1 MNHEY and CDR2 SMNVEV (reference sequence). The V and J ends lost 3 bases and 2 bases, in that order; junction bases with no gene match: 4.

The chain carries TRBV29-1 and TRBJ2-1; 10 nucleotides line up with TRBD2. From germline, CDR1 is SQVTM and CDR2 ANQGSEA. Losses at the gene ends were 4 bases for V and 6 bases for J; bases not matched to a gene: 3. This CDR3 spans 13 amino acids. The CDR3 DNA follows: TGCAGCGTTGGCCTAGCGGGAGCCAATGAGCAGTTCTTC. Translating gives CSVGLAGANEQFF.

The V gene is TRBV6-2 or TRBV6-3, the J gene TRBJ2-7; the match to TRBD1 covers 9 bases. Trimming took 0 bases from V and 5 from J; bases not matched to a gene: 5. Germline CDR1 is MNHEY and CDR2 is SVGEGT. The CDR3 loop spans 15 amino acids. CDR3 coding DNA: TGTGCCAGCAGTTACTCGGGACAGGGCCTCCACGAGCAGTACTTC. Its protein product is CASSYSGQGLHEQYF.